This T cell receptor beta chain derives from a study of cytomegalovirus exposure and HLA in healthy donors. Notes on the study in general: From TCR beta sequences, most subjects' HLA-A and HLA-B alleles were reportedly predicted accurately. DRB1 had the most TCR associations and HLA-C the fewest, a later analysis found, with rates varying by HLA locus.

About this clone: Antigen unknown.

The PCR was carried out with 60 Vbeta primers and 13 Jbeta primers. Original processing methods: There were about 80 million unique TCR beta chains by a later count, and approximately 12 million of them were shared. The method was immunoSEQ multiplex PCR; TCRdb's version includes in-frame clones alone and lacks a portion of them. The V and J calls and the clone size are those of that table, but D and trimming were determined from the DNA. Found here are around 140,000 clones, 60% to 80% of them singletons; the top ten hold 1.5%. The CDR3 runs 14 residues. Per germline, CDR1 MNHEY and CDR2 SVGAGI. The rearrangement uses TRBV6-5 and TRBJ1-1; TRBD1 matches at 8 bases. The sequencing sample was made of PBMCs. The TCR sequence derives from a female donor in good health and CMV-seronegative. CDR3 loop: CVTGTGSVNTEAFF. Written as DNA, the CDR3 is TGTGTCACGGGGACAGGCTCCGTGAACACTGAAGCTTTCTTT.